The clone carrying this TCR beta chain was detected only a few times. The antigen is unknown. This sample was included in a study of CD8 T cells in ankylosing spondylitis. Findings and caveats of the study: Eight or nine highly homologous variants formed a TCR beta motif that appeared characteristic of ankylosing spondylitis blood.

The ends were cut back, 4 bases at V and 4 bases at J, with 11 bases in the middle. The germline V gene has CDR1 DFQATT and CDR2 SNEGSKA (reference sequence). The CDR3 extends over 13 amino acids. Each TCR beta library was made by quantitative 5'-RACE that incorporated molecular barcodes. TCRdb passed the 5' RACE reads through MiXCR, listing each CDR3 protein once. Of hundreds of thousands of distinct CDR3 sequences in the sample, approximately 10% are singletons; the top ten hold approximately 0.46%. V usage is TRBV20-1 and J usage is TRBJ1-5; possible D gene TRBD1, 5 bases. The sequencing input was blood, either unsorted or a sorted T cell fraction (not recorded which). This receptor was identified in a male donor with ankylosing spondylitis. The CDR3 sequence is CSAIDSRNQPQHF. The CDR3 coding sequence is TGCAGTGCTATAGACAGCCGTAATCAGCCCCAGCATTTT.